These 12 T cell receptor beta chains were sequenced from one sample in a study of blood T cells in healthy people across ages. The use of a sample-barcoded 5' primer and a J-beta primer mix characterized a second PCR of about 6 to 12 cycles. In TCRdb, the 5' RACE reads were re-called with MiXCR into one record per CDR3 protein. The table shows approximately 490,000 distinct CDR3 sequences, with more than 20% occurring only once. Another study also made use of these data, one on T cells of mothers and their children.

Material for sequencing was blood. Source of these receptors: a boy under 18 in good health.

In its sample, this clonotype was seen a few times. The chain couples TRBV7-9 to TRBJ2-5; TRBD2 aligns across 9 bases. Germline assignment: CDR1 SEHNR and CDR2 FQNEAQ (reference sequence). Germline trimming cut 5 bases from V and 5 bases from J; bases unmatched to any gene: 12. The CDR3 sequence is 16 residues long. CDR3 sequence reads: CASSPPLAGVQETQYF. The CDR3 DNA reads TGTGCCAGCAGCCCCCCCTTAGCGGGAGTACAGGAGACCCAGTACTTC.

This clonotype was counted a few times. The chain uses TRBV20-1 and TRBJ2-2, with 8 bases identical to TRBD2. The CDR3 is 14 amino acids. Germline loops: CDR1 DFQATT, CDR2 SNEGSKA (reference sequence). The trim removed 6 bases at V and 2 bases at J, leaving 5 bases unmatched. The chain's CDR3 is CSAPRGGNTGELFF. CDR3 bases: TGCAGTGCCCCTCGGGGGGGAAACACCGGGGAGCTGTTTTTT.

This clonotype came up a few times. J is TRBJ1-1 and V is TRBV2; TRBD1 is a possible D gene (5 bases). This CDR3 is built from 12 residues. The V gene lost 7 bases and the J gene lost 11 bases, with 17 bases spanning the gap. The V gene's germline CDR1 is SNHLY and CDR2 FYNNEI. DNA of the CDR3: TGTGCCAGCACCGAGGGGCGGGTGGAGGCTTTCTTT. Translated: CASTEGRVEAFF.

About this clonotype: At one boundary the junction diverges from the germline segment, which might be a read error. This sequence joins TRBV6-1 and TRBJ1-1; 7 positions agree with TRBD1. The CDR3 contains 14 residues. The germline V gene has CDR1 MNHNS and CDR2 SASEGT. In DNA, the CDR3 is TGTGCCGGCAGTGTAACCACAGGGGTGGCTGAAGCTTTCTTT. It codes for CAGSVTTGVAEAFF.

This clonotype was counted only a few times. The CDR3 DNA reads TGCGCCAGCAGCCAAGGACTAGCGGGAGTAGATGAGCAGTTCTTC. It codes for CASSQGLAGVDEQFF. The V call is TRBV4-3, the J call TRBJ2-1; TRBD2 agrees at 12 bases. J gave up 8 bases and V 1 base, and 3 bases lay outside the gene matches. The CDR3 extends over 15 amino acids. Per the germline V gene, CDR1 is LGHNA and CDR2 is YSLEER.

The CDR3 reads CSARVKPNRDSVRAQPQHF. In DNA form, the CDR3 reads TGCAGTGCTAGAGTAAAGCCGAATAGGGACTCTGTACGCGCGCAGCCCCAGCATTTT. The chain couples TRBV20-1 to TRBJ1-5, with D possibly matching TRBD1 (5 bases). The CDR3 runs to 19 residues. V was trimmed by 1 base and J by 7 bases, leaving 29 bases between them. Looked up from germline, CDR1 is DFQATT and CDR2 is SNEGSKA (reference sequence).

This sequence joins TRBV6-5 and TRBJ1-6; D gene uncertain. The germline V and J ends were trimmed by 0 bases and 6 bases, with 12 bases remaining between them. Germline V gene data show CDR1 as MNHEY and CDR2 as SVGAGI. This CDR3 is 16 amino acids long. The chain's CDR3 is CASSYSRGRTNSPLHF. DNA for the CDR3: TGTGCCAGCAGTTACTCCCGGGGTCGTACTAATTCACCCCTCCACTTT.

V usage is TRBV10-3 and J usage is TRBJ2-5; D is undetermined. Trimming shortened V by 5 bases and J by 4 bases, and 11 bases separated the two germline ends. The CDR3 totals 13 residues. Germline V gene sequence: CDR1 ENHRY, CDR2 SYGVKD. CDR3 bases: TGTGCCATCAGTAGGACCGATCGAGAGACCCAGTACTTC. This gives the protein CAISRTDRETQYF.

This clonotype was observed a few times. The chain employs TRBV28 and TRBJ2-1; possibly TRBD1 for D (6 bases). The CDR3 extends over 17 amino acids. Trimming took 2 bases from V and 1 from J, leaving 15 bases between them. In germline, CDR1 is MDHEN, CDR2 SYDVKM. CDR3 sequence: CASSLGDKVGSYNEQFF. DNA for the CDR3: TGTGCCAGCAGTTTAGGGGACAAGGTGGGGTCCTACAATGAGCAGTTCTTC.

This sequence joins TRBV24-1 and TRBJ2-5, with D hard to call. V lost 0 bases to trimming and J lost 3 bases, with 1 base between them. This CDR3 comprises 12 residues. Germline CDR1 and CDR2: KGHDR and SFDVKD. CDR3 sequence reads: CATSDLEETQYF. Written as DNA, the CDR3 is TGTGCCACCAGTGATTTGGAAGAGACCCAGTACTTC.

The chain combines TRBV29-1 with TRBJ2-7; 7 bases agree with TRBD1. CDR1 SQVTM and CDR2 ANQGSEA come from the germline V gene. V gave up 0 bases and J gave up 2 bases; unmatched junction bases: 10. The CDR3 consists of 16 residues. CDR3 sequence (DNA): TGCAGCGTTGAAGACCCCGGGACAGAGACTCCCTACGAGCAGTACTTC. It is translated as CSVEDPGTETPYEQYF.

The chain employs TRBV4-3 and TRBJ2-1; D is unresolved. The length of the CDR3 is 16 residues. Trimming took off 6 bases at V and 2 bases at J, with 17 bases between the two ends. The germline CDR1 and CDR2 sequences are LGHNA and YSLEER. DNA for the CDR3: TGCGCCAGCAGTCTAGAAGACGGACCGACCTACAATGAGCAGTTCTTC. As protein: CASSLEDGPTYNEQFF.